The 11 T cell receptor beta chains below all came from one sample that was sequenced in a study of monozygotic twins with inflammatory bowel disease. TCRdb reanalyzed the 5' RACE reads, giving one entry per CDR3 protein sequence and no DNA. The table lists approximately 400,000 distinct CDR3 sequences. The sample was blood. The receptors were gathered from a human donor with ulcerative colitis or Crohn's disease, or a healthy co-twin of an affected twin (not recorded which).

The chain joins TRBV4-3 to TRBJ2-6; TCRdb outputs TRBD2, but without DNA this stays unchecked. Germline lookup yields CDR1 LGHNA and CDR2 YSLEER. This CDR3 comprises 19 residues. The CDR3 sequence: CASSQDTGPPISGANVLTF.

The rearrangement uses TRBV20-1 and TRBJ2-2; TCRdb gives TRBD2 as the D gene, but with no DNA this cannot be confirmed. Germline V gene lookup returns CDR1 DFQATT and CDR2 SNEGSKA (reference sequence). This CDR3 comprises 16 residues. CDR3 amino acids: CSARDGLSGGTGELFF.

This CDR3 reads CASSPPPGTAYNEQFF. The rearrangement uses TRBV5-1 and TRBJ2-1; the TCRdb call, TRBD2, lacks DNA for checking. This CDR3 contains 16 residues. Per germline, CDR1 SGHRS and CDR2 YFSETQ.

The J gene is TRBJ1-3, the V gene TRBV5-1. This CDR3 has 18 residues. The V gene's germline CDR1 is SGHRS and CDR2 YFSETQ. CDR3 amino acids: CASSLRASTQGSGNTIYF.

The V call is TRBV7-2, the J call TRBJ2-5; TCRdb outputs TRBD2, but without DNA this stays unchecked. CDR1 is SGHTA and CDR2 is FQGNSA in the germline V gene. This CDR3 is 16 amino acids long. The CDR3 sequence is CASSSRLAGGMETQYF.

The chain is built from TRBV29-1 and TRBJ2-7; the TRBD2 assignment by TCRdb is unverifiable without DNA. The CDR3 covers 13 residues. Germline values: CDR1 SQVTM, CDR2 ANQGSEA. CDR3 sequence reads: CSVQAELNYEQYF.

The gene calls are TRBV5-1 and TRBJ1-2. Germline V CDR1 and CDR2: SGHRS, YFSETQ. The length of the CDR3 is 14 residues. CDR3 in amino acids: CASRATRLTDGYTF. The variable domain in full, completed from reference TRBV5-1 and TRBJ1-2, reads KAGVTQTPRYLIKTRGQQVTLSCSPISGHRSVSWYQQTPGQGLQFLFEYFSETQRNKGNFPGRFSGRQFSNSRSEMNVSTLELGDSALYLCASRATRLTDGYTFGSGTRLTVV.

The CDR3 loop reads CSAEQGLRQPQHF. The gene calls are TRBV20-1 and TRBJ1-5; TCRdb gives TRBD1 as the D gene, but with no DNA this cannot be confirmed. The CDR3 spans 13 residues. From germline, CDR1 is DFQATT and CDR2 SNEGSKA (reference sequence).

The rearrangement uses TRBV6-5 and TRBJ2-2. The CDR3 loop spans 16 amino acids. Germline CDR1 MNHEY, CDR2 SVGAGI. The CDR3 loop is CASSYSRVRVAGELFF.

This chain uses TRBV5-1 with TRBJ1-1. This CDR3 has 14 amino acids. The germline CDR1 and CDR2 sequences are SGHRS and YFSETQ. The CDR3 spells CASSRNGRNTEAFF.

The genes are TRBV20-1 and TRBJ2-7. The CDR3 runs to 12 residues. The germline V gene has CDR1 DFQATT and CDR2 SNEGSKA (reference sequence). The CDR3 region is CSARGQDYEQYF.